This TCR beta chain was retrieved from a study of T cell responses to AZD1222 COVID-19 vaccine. TCRdb keeps only in-frame clones here, not all; method: immunoSEQ multiplex PCR. This sample carries around 91,000 clones, approximately 91% of them seen once, and the ten largest clones take under 25%. CDR1 and CDR2 (germline): PRHDT, FYEKMQ (reference sequence). The CDR3 extends over 11 amino acids. The V gene lost 5 bases and the J gene lost 9 bases, with 8 bases spanning the gap. This clone was picked up one time. This material consisted of peripheral blood, taken on day 0 of AZD1222 vaccination. This TCR derives from an adult in good health. The chain couples TRBV13 to TRBJ2-1; no definite D call. The CDR3 protein is CASSLLGEQFF. The CDR3 DNA reads TGTGCCAGCAGCCTACTCGGTGAGCAGTTCTTC.